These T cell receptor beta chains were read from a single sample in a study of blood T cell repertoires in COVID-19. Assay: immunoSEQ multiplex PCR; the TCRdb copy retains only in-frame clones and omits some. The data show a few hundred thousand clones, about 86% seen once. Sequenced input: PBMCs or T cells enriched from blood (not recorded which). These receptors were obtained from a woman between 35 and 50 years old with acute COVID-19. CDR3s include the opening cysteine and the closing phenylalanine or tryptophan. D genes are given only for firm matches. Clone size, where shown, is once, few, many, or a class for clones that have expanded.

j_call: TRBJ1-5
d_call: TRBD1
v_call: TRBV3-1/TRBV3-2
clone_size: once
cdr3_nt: TGTGCCAGCAGCCAAAGAGGGGGCAATAGCAATCAGCCCCAGCATTTT
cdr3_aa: CASSQRGGNSNQPQHF

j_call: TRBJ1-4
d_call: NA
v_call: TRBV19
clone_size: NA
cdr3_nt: TGTGCCAGTAGTCGGGGGGACCCAGGGAGTGAAAAACTGTTTTTT
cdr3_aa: CASSRGDPGSEKLFF

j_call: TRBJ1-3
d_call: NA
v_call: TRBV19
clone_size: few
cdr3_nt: TGTGCCAGTAGTATTCCCGGGCCCGGGGACACCATATATTTT
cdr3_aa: CASSIPGPGDTIYF

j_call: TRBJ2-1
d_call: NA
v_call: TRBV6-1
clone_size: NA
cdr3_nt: TGTGCCAGCAGTGAAGCGCTCGGGGGAAGCTCCTACAATGAGCAGTTCTTC
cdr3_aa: CASSEALGGSSYNEQFF

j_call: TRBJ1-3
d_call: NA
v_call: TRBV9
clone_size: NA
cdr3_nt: TGTGCCAGCAGCGCGCCCCAGGGGACTGGAAACACCATATATTTT
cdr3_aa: CASSAPQGTGNTIYF

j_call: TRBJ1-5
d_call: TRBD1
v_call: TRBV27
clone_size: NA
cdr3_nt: TGTGCCACCCAAAAACGACAGGGATGGGATCAGCCCCAGCATTTT
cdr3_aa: CATQKRQGWDQPQHF

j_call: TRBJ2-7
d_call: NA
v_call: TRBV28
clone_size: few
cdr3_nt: TGTGCCATTGGGACTCGGGAGCAGTACTTC
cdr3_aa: CAIGTREQYF

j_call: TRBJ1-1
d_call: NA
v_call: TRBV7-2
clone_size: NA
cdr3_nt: TGTGCCAGCAGCCTCCAGTCATTAAACACTGAAGCTTTCTTT
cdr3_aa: CASSLQSLNTEAFF

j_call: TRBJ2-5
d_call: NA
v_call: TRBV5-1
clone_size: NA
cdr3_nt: TGCGCCAGCAGCTTGGCGTCCCTAGAATCAGAGACCCAGTACTTC
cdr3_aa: CASSLASLESETQYF

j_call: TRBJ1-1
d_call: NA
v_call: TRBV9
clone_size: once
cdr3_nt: TGTGCCAGCAGCCCTAGCTTGGGTGGTGAAGCTTTCTTT
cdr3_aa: CASSPSLGGEAFF

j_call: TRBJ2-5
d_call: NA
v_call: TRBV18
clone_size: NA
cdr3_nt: TGTGCCAGCTCACGGCGACAGGGAGGAGGAGAGACCCAGTACTTC
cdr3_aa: CASSRRQGGGETQYF

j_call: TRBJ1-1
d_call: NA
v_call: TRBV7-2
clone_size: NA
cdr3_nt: TGTGCCAGCAGGCGCTTTTTGAACACTGAAGCTTTCTTT
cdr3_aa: CASRRFLNTEAFF

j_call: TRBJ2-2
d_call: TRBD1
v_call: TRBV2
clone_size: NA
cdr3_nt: TGTGCCAGCAGGGGGGACAGGCGGAACACCGGGGAGCTGTTTTTT
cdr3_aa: CASRGDRRNTGELFF

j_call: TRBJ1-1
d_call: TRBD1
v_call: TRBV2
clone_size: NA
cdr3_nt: TGTGCCAGCAGTGTCGAGGGGGCGAGCACTGAAGCTTTCTTT
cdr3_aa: CASSVEGASTEAFF

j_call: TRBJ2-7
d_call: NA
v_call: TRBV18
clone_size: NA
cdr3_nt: TGTGCCAGCTCACCCCGGGACATTCCCTACGAGCAGTACTTC
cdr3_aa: CASSPRDIPYEQYF

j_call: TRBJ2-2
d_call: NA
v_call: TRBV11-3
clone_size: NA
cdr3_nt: TGTGCCAGCGGCTCCATCGGCGGGGACGGGGAGCTGTTTTTT
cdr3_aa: CASGSIGGDGELFF

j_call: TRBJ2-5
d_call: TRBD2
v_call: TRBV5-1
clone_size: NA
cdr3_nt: TGCGCCAGCAGCTCTGTAGCGGGGGCTCAAGAGACCCAGTACTTC
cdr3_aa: CASSSVAGAQETQYF

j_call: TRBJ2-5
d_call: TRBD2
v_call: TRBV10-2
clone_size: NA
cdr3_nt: TGCGCCAGCACCAAGGGAGCGGGGGAATTCCAAGAGACCCAGTACTTC
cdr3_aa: CASTKGAGEFQETQYF

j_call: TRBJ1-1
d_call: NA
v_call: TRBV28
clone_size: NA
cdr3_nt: TGTGCCAGCAATACTCAGACGGGGGAAGCTTTCTTT
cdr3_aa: CASNTQTGEAFF